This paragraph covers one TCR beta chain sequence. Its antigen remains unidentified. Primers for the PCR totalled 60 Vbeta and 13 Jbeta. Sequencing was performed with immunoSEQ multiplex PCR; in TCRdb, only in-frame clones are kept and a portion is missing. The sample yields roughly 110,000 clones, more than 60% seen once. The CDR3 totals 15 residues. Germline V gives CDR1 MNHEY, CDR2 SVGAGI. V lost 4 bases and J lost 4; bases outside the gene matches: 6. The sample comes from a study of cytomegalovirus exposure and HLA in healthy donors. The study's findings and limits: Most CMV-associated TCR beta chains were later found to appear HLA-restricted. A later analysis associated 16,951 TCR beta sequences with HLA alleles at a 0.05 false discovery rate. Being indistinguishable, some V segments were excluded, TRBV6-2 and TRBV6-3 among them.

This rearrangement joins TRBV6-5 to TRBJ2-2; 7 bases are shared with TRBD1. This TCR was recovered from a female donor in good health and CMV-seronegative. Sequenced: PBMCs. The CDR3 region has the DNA TGTGCCAGCAGTTCCGGGGACAGCGTCACCGGGGAGCTGTTTTTT. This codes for CASSSGDSVTGELFF.